This T cell receptor beta chain was identified during a study of T cell repertoires in aging, cancer and after chemotherapy. Study overall: Patients with glioblastoma brain tumors were sampled before and after temozolomide-based therapy.

Points from the study as a whole: Untreated cancer patients had significantly lower blood TCR diversity than age-matched healthy donors. Across the chemotherapy interval, each cancer cohort showed higher median generation probability, suggesting thymic rebound. Loss of evenness, beyond lost richness, contributed to age-related TCR diversity decline in cancer patients.

This CDR3 is 12 amino acids long. V gave up 0 bases and J gave up 4 bases, with 1 base separating them. The germline gives CDR1 ENHRY, CDR2 SYGVKD. Judged by abundance, this clonotype is large. Antigen specificity is unknown. The template was genomic DNA from peripheral blood, not RNA. TRB rearrangements spanning V, D and J were amplified using mixed TRB-A/B primers. TCRdb ran MiXCR on the multiplex PCR reads and lists one entry per CDR3 protein. The data contain around 720 distinct CDR3 sequences, roughly 24% of them singletons. The J gene is TRBJ1-5, the V gene TRBV10-3; D unclear. The sample comprised blood. This sequence originates from a human donor with a solid tumor. DNA for the CDR3: TGTGCCATCAGTGAGTCGAATCAGCCCCAGCATTTT. This gives the protein CAISESNQPQHF.